This TCR beta chain is from a study of blood T cell repertoires in COVID-19. Authors' data handling: Estimated nucleated cell counts came from reference gene primer amplification. TCRdb's table, derived via immunoSEQ multiplex PCR, lists solely in-frame clones and lacks some. For V, J and clone size, that table is used; D and trimming come from the DNA. The sample has some 390,000 clones, around 87% seen once. CDR3 length: 14 residues. Trimming took 2 bases from V and 6 from J, leaving 11 bases between them. Germline CDR1 reads SGHDT; CDR2 reads YYEEEE. The sequencing input was peripheral blood. This TCR was sampled from a woman aged 55 to 70 with COVID-19, enrolled during active disease. The V gene is TRBV5-6, the J gene TRBJ1-4; no clear D gene. The chain's CDR3 is CASSFKNDYEKLFF. In DNA form, the CDR3 reads TGTGCCAGCAGCTTTAAGAACGACTATGAAAAACTGTTTTTT.